These T cell receptor beta chains were read from a single sample in a study of vaccination and CD4 T cells after COVID-19. No cognate antigen is known for these TCRs. MiXCR, run by TCRdb on the PCR reads, gives a single entry per CDR3 protein. Of 9,500 or so distinct CDR3 sequences in the sample, 30% are singletons; the top ten hold roughly a tenth. The specimen comprised CD4+ T cells from blood, cultured in vitro, sampled after SARS-CoV-2 vaccination. The receptor source for this set is a human donor who had recovered from COVID-19. CDR3s include the opening cysteine and the closing phenylalanine or tryptophan. A D gene is named only where the DNA matches it firmly. Some rows mark clone size as missing; the rest say once, few, many or name a class of expanded clone.

>TRBV4-3|.|.|TRBJ1-2
CASRPGTRGTYGYTF
TGCGCCAGCAGGCCCGGGACAAGGGGAACTTATGGCTACACCTTC
>TRBV28|.|.|TRBJ2-7
CASSSTTGTSLTYEQYF
TGTGCCAGCAGTTCTACTACCGGGACATCCCTTACCTACGAGCAGTACTTC
>TRBV28|.|.|TRBJ1-1
CASATALQTTEAFF
TGTGCCAGCGCTACCGCTTTACAGACCACTGAAGCTTTCTTT
>TRBV27|.|TRBD1|TRBJ1-5
CASSGGDREFYSNQPQHF
TGTGCCAGCAGTGGGGGGGACAGGGAGTTCTATAGCAATCAGCCCCAGCATTTT
>TRBV19|few|TRBD2|TRBJ2-1
CASSATGTSGLLVF
TGTGCCAGTAGTGCGACCGGGACTAGCGGCCTGCTGGTCTTC
>TRBV6-1|few|.|TRBJ2-7
CASSPRSYEQYF
TGTGCCAGCAGTCCTCGTTCCTACGAGCAGTACTTC
>TRBV20-1|.|.|TRBJ2-1
CSATKTTPEIYNEQFF
TGCAGTGCCACCAAGACTACGCCCGAAATATACAATGAGCAGTTCTTC
>TRBV7-2|.|.|TRBJ2-1
CASSLSGTANNEQFF
TGTGCCAGCAGCCTCTCCGGGACGGCCAACAATGAGCAGTTCTTC
>TRBV7-2|.|.|TRBJ2-6
CASSLGGAGANVLTF
TGTGCCAGCAGCTTAGGGGGGGCTGGGGCCAACGTCCTGACTTTC
>TRBV14|few|TRBD1|TRBJ1-2
CASSTNQGAHGYGYTF
TGTGCCAGCAGTACTAACCAGGGGGCGCACGGCTATGGCTACACCTTC
>TRBV20-1|few|.|TRBJ1-5
CSAGAERYSNQPQHF
TGCAGTGCTGGCGCGGAGCGGTATAGCAATCAGCCCCAGCATTTT
>TRBV20-1|few|.|TRBJ1-2
CSARSNYGYTF
TGCAGTGCTAGGAGTAACTATGGCTACACCTTC
>TRBV6-1|few|TRBD1|TRBJ1-2
CASSGRDRLNYGYTF
TGTGCCAGCAGTGGACGGGACAGACTTAACTATGGCTACACCTTC
>TRBV5-4|.|.|TRBJ2-7
CASSLVSGGGYEQYF
TGTGCCAGCAGCTTGGTATCCGGGGGAGGCTACGAGCAGTACTTC
>TRBV10-3|few|.|TRBJ1-2
CAIISPTDSYGYTF
TGTGCCATCATCAGCCCGACAGACTCCTATGGCTACACCTTC
>TRBV12-3/TRBV12-4|.|.|TRBJ1-5
CASSPMYSNQPQHF
TGTGCCAGCAGTCCCATGTATAGCAATCAGCCCCAGCATTTT
>TRBV6-2/TRBV6-3|.|.|TRBJ2-3
CASRGWGEGTDTQYF
TGTGCCAGCCGTGGTTGGGGCGAAGGGACAGATACGCAGTATTTT
>TRBV7-2|few|.|TRBJ2-5
CASKGPLGETQYF
TGTGCCAGCAAAGGACCCCTCGGAGAGACCCAGTACTTC
>TRBV12-3/TRBV12-4|.|TRBD1|TRBJ1-2
CASSQDRGLRGYTF
TGTGCCAGCAGTCAAGACAGGGGGCTTCGTGGCTACACCTTC
>TRBV19|.|TRBD2|TRBJ2-1
CASSIARTSGRRGEQFF
TGTGCCAGTAGTATAGCCCGGACTAGCGGGAGAAGGGGTGAGCAGTTCTTC
>TRBV20-1|few|.|TRBJ1-3
CSAIQESSGNTIYF
TGCAGTGCAATACAGGAGAGCTCTGGAAACACCATATATTTT
>TRBV7-2|.|.|TRBJ2-4
CASSSSPGLTSNIQYF
TGTGCCAGCAGCTCCTCCCCGGGACTCACGAGCAACATTCAGTACTTC
>TRBV20-1|few|.|TRBJ1-5
CSARGGEGDNQPQHF
TGCAGTGCTAGAGGGGGAGAGGGTGACAATCAGCCCCAGCATTTT
>TRBV27|.|.|TRBJ2-7
CASSLISTSLPYEQYF
TGTGCCAGCAGTTTAATTAGCACTAGCCTACCCTACGAGCAGTACTTC
>TRBV24-1|few|.|TRBJ2-3
CATSERWVQDTQYF
TGTGCCACCAGTGAACGGTGGGTGCAAGATACGCAGTATTTT
>TRBV7-2|large|.|TRBJ2-1
CASSTPRWPAFF
TGTGCCAGCAGCACTCCTCGGTGGCCCGCGTTCTTC
>TRBV19|.|.|TRBJ1-5
CASSIERPNQPQHF
TGTGCCAGTAGTATTGAAAGGCCAAATCAGCCCCAGCATTTT
>TRBV5-1|medium-sized|.|TRBJ2-1
CATGTGEGHNEQFF
TGCGCCACCGGAACCGGCGAAGGTCACAATGAGCAGTTCTTC
>TRBV7-9|few|.|TRBJ2-1
CASRFGDKATREQFF
TGTGCCAGCAGATTTGGGGACAAGGCGACGCGTGAGCAGTTCTTC
>TRBV20-1|.|.|TRBJ1-5
CSARYGGRTSNQPQHF
TGCAGTGCTAGATATGGGGGGCGGACGAGCAATCAGCCCCAGCATTTT
>TRBV4-2|medium-sized|.|TRBJ2-7
CASSPARGGYEQYF
TGTGCCAGCAGCCCGGCGAGGGGGGGATACGAGCAGTACTTC
>TRBV7-8|.|TRBD1|TRBJ1-2
CASSSQGNYGYTF
TGTGCCAGCAGCTCACAGGGGAACTATGGCTACACCTTC
>TRBV12-3/TRBV12-4|.|.|TRBJ1-1
CASSLIREVSEAFF
TGTGCCAGCAGTTTAATAAGGGAAGTCAGTGAAGCTTTCTTT
>TRBV28|.|.|TRBJ2-7
CASSLGGGPTYEQYF
TGTGCCAGCAGCCTTGGCGGGGGCCCCACCTACGAGCAGTACTTC
>TRBV19|few|.|TRBJ2-3
CASGIVVRFLKDTQYF
TGTGCCAGTGGCATAGTGGTACGGTTTTTGAAAGATACGCAGTATTTT
>TRBV7-7|.|.|TRBJ2-1
CASSTPPYNEQFF
TGTGCCAGCAGCACCCCGCCCTACAATGAGCAGTTCTTC
>TRBV15|medium-sized|.|TRBJ2-7
CATSLDISYEQYF
TGTGCCACCAGCCTGGACATCTCCTACGAGCAGTACTTC
>TRBV19|.|.|TRBJ1-3
CASSIAAGSGNTIYF
TGTGCCAGTAGTATAGCGGCAGGGTCTGGAAACACCATATATTTT
>TRBV18|few|.|TRBJ1-5
CASSPLGSNGNQPQHF
TGTGCCAGCTCACCACTGGGGAGTAACGGCAATCAGCCCCAGCATTTT
>TRBV21-1|few|.|TRBJ2-3
CASSKEASGTSTDTQYF
TGTGCCAGCAGCAAGGAGGCTAGCGGAACTAGCACAGATACGCAGTATTTT
>TRBV20-1|few|.|TRBJ2-5
CSARPNQGQETQYF
TGCAGTGCTAGACCGAATCAGGGCCAAGAGACCCAGTACTTC
>TRBV20-1|large|.|TRBJ2-3
CSAKGLLLTDTQYF
TGCAGTGCAAAAGGCCTCCTCCTGACAGATACGCAGTATTTT
>TRBV27|once|.|TRBJ2-2
CASSLIRERTGELFF
TGTGCCAGCAGTTTGATCCGGGAGCGGACCGGGGAGCTGTTTTTT
>TRBV7-2|.|.|TRBJ2-5
CASSLGRLGGVKTQYF
TGTGCCAGCAGCTTAGGCCGCTTAGGGGGGGTAAAGACCCAGTACTTC
>TRBV20-1|medium-sized|.|TRBJ1-2
CSARADSTFYGYTF
TGCAGTGCTAGGGCGGACAGCACATTCTATGGCTACACCTTC
>TRBV7-9|.|TRBD1|TRBJ2-7
CASSTRSTGPSPLYEQYF
TGTGCCAGCAGCACCCGATCGACAGGGCCTTCTCCTCTCTACGAGCAGTACTTC
>TRBV7-3|few|.|TRBJ2-7
CASSNNPLGEQYF
TGTGCCAGCAGCAATAACCCGCTGGGCGAGCAGTACTTC
>TRBV7-2|few|.|TRBJ2-1
CASSLQGRLMSYNEQFF
TGTGCCAGCAGCTTACAGGGGAGGTTGATGTCCTACAATGAGCAGTTCTTC
>TRBV10-1|few|.|TRBJ2-3
CASSAGGKTADTQYF
TGCGCCAGCAGTGCTGGCGGGAAAACCGCCGATACGCAGTATTTT
>TRBV2|few|.|TRBJ1-5
CASSLRQVNQPQHF
TGTGCCAGCAGTTTACGACAGGTCAATCAGCCCCAGCATTTT
>TRBV20-1|.|.|TRBJ2-1
CSARASGGVSSYNEQFF
TGCAGTGCTAGAGCGAGTGGCGGGGTGAGCTCCTACAATGAGCAGTTCTTC
>TRBV20-1|few|.|TRBJ1-1
CSARDFWTLNTEAFF
TGCAGTGCTAGGGATTTCTGGACTCTCAACACTGAAGCTTTCTTT
>TRBV19|.|.|TRBJ1-4
CASSNTAGTVNEKLFF
TGTGCCAGTAGTAACACCGCCGGGACCGTCAATGAAAAACTGTTTTTT
>TRBV19|medium-sized|.|TRBJ2-5
CASSGLDYGETQYF
TGTGCCAGTAGTGGGTTAGACTACGGAGAGACCCAGTACTTC
>TRBV24-1|.|.|TRBJ2-2
CATSDSGPQNTGELFF
TGTGCCACCAGTGATTCCGGACCGCAGAACACCGGGGAGCTGTTTTTT
>TRBV7-3|.|TRBD1|TRBJ2-7
CASSLTPDRSYEQYF
TGTGCCAGCAGCTTAACCCCGGACAGGTCCTACGAGCAGTACTTC
>TRBV28|.|.|TRBJ1-2
CASRLQGVEGNYGYTF
TGTGCCAGCAGACTACAGGGAGTAGAGGGGAACTATGGCTACACCTTC
>TRBV7-9|few|TRBD1|TRBJ1-2
CASSDRDRQGAF
TGTGCCAGCAGCGACCGGGACAGACAAGGTGCCTTC
>TRBV7-9|few|.|TRBJ2-1
CASSPSTGEQFF
TGTGCCAGCAGCCCGTCAACGGGTGAGCAGTTCTTC
>TRBV4-3|once|TRBD1|TRBJ2-1
CASSQGTGNNEQFF
TGCGCCAGCAGCCAAGGGACAGGGAACAATGAGCAGTTCTTC